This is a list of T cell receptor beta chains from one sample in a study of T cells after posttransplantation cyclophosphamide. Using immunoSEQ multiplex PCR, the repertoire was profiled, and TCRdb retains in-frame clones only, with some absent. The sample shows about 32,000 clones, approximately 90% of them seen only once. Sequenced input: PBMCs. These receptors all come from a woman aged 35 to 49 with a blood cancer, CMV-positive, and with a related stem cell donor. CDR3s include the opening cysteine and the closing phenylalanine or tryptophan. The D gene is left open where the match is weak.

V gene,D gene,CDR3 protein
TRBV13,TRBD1,CASSSGTGWVVGTDTQYF
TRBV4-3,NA,CASSQEPEHTQYF
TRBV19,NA,CASSIDGVAEAFF
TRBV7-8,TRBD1,CASSAGQGWAEAFF
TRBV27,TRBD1,CASSPQGQGVRNTEAFF
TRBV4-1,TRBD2,CASSPGLAATPHEQYF
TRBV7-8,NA,CASSLNRGGNGIYF
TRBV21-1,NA,CASSSPGRHPYNEQFF
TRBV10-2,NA,CASSESVWGVNEKLFF
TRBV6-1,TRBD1,CASDRAPEGGNVLTF
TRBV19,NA,CASSIVRVSTYNEQFF
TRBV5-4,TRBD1,CASSRTGAGGYTF
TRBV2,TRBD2,CASSASSGDRETQYF
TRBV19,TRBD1,CASSWQGALGGYTF
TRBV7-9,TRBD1,CASSLIQQGVEAFF
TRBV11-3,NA,CASSRTGELFF
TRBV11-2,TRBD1,CASSYRDSAKWGEQFF
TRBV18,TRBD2,CASSPPTSEIYEQYF
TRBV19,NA,CASGSLRRGYTF
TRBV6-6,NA,CASKWTANTGELFF
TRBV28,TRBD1,CASSLGTANYGYTF
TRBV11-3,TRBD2,CASSSGLAGGRVTDTQYF
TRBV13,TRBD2,CASSSPESGGAIGHNEQFF
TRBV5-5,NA,CASSLVVGGPYEQYF
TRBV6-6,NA,CASSYRGWEKLFF
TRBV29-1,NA,CSVVSSYEQYF
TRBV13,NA,CASSGEGEGGTQYF
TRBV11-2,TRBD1,CASSGQGGADEKLFF
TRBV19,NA,CATRQNTEAFF
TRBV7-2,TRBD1,CASSAQGATNEKLFF
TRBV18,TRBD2,CASSPGTRSTGELFF
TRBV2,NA,CASRDRVGGGDSQTPATGELFF
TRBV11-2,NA,CASSSSSYEQYF
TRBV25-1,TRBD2,CASSAKTSGVDTQYF
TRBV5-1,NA,CASSLAPAGSKETQYF
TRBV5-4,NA,CASSLLFQAEGTGELFF
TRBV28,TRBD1,CASSRLLGTGYEQYF
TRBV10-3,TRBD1,CAITSARSGGAGTDTQYF
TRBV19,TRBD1,CASSIADRAGGLYQPQHF
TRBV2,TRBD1,CASKGRQGVDTQYF
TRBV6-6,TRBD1,CASSPYRQGQETQYF
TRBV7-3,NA,CASSLKGGHHEQYF
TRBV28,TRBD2,CASSPREGGVNEQFF
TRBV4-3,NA,CASSQDFVGGEQFF
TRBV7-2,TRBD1,CASSRTGDGNYEQYF
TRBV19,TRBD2,CASSIVAGTGANVLTF
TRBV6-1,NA,CASSEGWQGGRYGYTF
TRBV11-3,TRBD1,CASSPDRTQETQYF
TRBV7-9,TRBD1,CASSPGTGPFYGYTF
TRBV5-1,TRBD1,CASSFRQGTDEQYF
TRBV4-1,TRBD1,CASSQEWGGTGGTKQYF
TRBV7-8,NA,CASSLSQGYSNQPQHF
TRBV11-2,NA,CASSTRRSSGNTIYF
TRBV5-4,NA,CASSLQQGSYNEQFF
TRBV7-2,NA,CASSFNRLGGGQFF
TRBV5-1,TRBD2,CASSFTSGSYEQYF
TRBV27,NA,CASSRPYTDTQYF